Listed here is a single T cell receptor beta chain. This clonotype has a count of ten or more. No cognate antigen has been identified for it. Per-base qualities were not stored, and no clone one base away is much larger. The record originates from a study of CD8 T cells in ankylosing spondylitis (TCRdb year 2017). Regarding the complete study: The study profiled T cell receptor beta repertoires in healthy donors and ankylosing spondylitis patients to find disease-linked TCR variants. The full study cohort comprised 25 ankylosing spondylitis patients and about a hundred healthy donors. Samples of peripheral blood were taken, and for ankylosing spondylitis patients, synovial fluid was collected as well.

What the work shows at the level of the full study, not this receptor alone: According to the report, matched synovial fluid samples from ankylosing spondylitis patients were significantly enriched for the disease-linked clones. Some motif variants were previously reported in synovial fluid and blood of reactive arthritis patients, suggesting common disease-initiation mechanisms. A TCR beta motif of 8 or 9 highly homologous amino acid variants appeared characteristic of blood from ankylosing spondylitis patients. The disease-linked clones showed a CD8+ phenotype and occurred at relatively low frequencies in peripheral blood.

V is trimmed back by 0 bases and J by 0 bases, and the junction contains 5 bases that no gene match accounts for. CDR1 and CDR2, looked up from the germline V gene, are SGDLS and YYNGEE. The CDR3 holds 17 amino acids from the cysteine to the phenylalanine. The read is trimmed to its CDR3 DNA, 51 bases read in frame from base 1. TCRdb lists the instrument as Illumina HiSeq 2500. Quantitative 5'-RACE with molecular barcodes was used to prepare TCR beta libraries. The authors processed their data as follows. To identify disease-linked TCR variants, a new computational method was used, one built on a probabilistic model of VDJ rearrangement. TCRdb ran its own pipeline on the public reads, namely fastp trimming at Q25 and MiXCR clone calling, and kept in-frame beta chains. Every distinct CDR3 protein forms one entry, paired with its most common genes and DNA. The V and J calls and clone size are TCRdb's, not the authors'. The sample table records tens of thousands of distinct CDR3 sequences; 3.5% to 4% of these occur just once. 4% of the sample is in the top ten clones.

The chain is assembled from TRBV9 and TRBJ1-2; a stretch of 10 junction bases matches TRBD1. The source is a female donor with ankylosing spondylitis or in good health (not recorded which). Sequencing was performed on blood, either unsorted or a sorted T cell fraction (not recorded which). At the DNA level, the sequence is TGTGCCAGCAGCGTAGGGGACAGGGGCGATTCTAACTATGGCTACACCTTC. This yields the protein CASSVGDRGDSNYGYTF. Extended through the reference TRBV9 and TRBJ1-2 proteins, this CDR3 yields the full variable domain: DSGVTQTPKHLITATGQRVTLRCSPRSGDLSVYWYQQSLDQGLQFLIQYYNGEERAKGNILERFSAQQFPDLHSELNLSSLELGDSALYFCASSVGDRGDSNYGYTFGSGTRLTVV.